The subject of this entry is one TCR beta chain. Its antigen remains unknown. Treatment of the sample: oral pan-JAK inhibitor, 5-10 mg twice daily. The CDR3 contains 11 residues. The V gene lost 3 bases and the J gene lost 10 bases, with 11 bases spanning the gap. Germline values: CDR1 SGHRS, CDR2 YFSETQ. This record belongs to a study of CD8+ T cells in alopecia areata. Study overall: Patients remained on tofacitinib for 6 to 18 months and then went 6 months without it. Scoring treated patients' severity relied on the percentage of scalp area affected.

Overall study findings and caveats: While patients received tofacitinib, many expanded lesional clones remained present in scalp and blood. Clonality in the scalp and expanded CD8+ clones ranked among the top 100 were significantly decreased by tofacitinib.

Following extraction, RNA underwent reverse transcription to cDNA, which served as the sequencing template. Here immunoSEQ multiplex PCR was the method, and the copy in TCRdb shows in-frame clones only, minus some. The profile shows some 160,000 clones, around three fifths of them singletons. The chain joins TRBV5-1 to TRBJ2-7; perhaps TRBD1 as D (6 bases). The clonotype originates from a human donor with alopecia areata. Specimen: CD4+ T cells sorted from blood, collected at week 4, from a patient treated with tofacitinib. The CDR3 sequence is CASSSDRSQYF. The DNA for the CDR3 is TGCGCCAGCAGCTCGGACAGAAGTCAGTACTTC.